A single sample is the source of the 25 T cell receptor beta chains below, sequenced in a study of blood T cell repertoires in COVID-19. TCRdb keeps only in-frame clones here, not all; method: immunoSEQ multiplex PCR. The table lists 150,000 to 200,000 clones, about 86% of them singletons. The specimen sequenced was PBMCs or T cells enriched from blood (not recorded which). These receptors originate from a woman aged 40 to 49 in a cohort exposed to, infected with or recovered from COVID-19 (not recorded which).

The gene calls are TRBV4-1 and TRBJ1-1; D gene unclear. CDR1 MGHRA and CDR2 YSYEKL come from the germline V gene. V was pared by 3 bases and J by 0 bases, with 8 bases between. The length of the CDR3 is 14 residues. The CDR3: CASSHEGMNTEAFF. CDR3 DNA: TGCGCCAGCAGCCACGAGGGTATGAACACTGAAGCTTTCTTT.

The rearrangement links TRBV2 to TRBJ2-2; 12 bases map to TRBD2. The germline CDR1 and CDR2 sequences are SNHLY and FYNNEI. CDR3 length: 17 residues. V lost 6 bases, J lost 7 bases, and 12 bases stayed unmatched. The CDR3: CASRATLAGGRDGELFF. The CDR3 region has the DNA TGTGCCAGCAGGGCCACTCTAGCGGGGGGGCGTGACGGGGAGCTGTTTTTT.

The chain couples TRBV25-1 to TRBJ1-1, with 7 positions matching TRBD1. This CDR3 has 15 amino acids. From germline, CDR1 is MGHDK and CDR2 SYGVNS. V shed 3 bases and J 3 bases; nucleotides not matched to a gene: 7. The CDR3 DNA reads TGTGCCAGCAGTGACCCCCGGGACAGAGACACTGAAGCTTTCTTT. Translating it yields CASSDPRDRDTEAFF.

This chain connects TRBV4-1 to TRBJ1-2; TRBD1 matches 7 bases. There are 15 residues in the CDR3. The junction had 5 bases not matched to a gene; V was cut back by 0 bases and J by 4 bases. Germline V gene lookup returns CDR1 MGHRA and CDR2 YSYEKL. This chain's CDR3 is CASSQDRTGSYGYTF. The CDR3 region has the DNA TGCGCCAGCAGCCAAGATCGGACAGGTAGCTATGGCTACACCTTC.

V usage is TRBV4-1 and J usage is TRBJ2-7; 10 positions match TRBD1. The J segment lost 3 bases and the V segment lost 2 bases, leaving 13 bases of the junction unmatched. The germline V gene encodes CDR1 MGHRA and CDR2 YSYEKL. The CDR3 loop spans 18 amino acids. The CDR3 nucleotides are TGCGCCAGCAGCCAACTTGGGACAGGGGCCGCTCGCGGCTACGAGCAGTACTTC. Translated: CASSQLGTGAARGYEQYF.

This clone appeared a single time. J is TRBJ1-5 and V is TRBV3-1 (or the pseudogene TRBV3-2); 11 nucleotides line up with TRBD1. The germline V gene has CDR1 LGHDT and CDR2 YNNKEL (reference sequence). J gave up 7 bases and V 4 bases, and 3 bases lay outside the gene matches. CDR3 length: 14 residues. The CDR3 DNA reads TGTGCCAGCAGCCGGACAGGGGGCGAACAGCCCCAGCATTTT. As protein: CASSRTGGEQPQHF.

The gene calls are TRBV30 and TRBJ2-5; tentatively, D is TRBD2 (5 bases). CDR3 length equals 13 residues. Deletions cut 0 bases from V and 4 bases from J, with 9 bases between. CDR1 GTSNPN and CDR2 SVGIG come from the germline V gene (reference sequence). CDR3 nucleotides: TGTGCCTGGAGTGTCTCTGGAGGAGAGACCCAGTACTTC. Amino acid sequence: CAWSVSGGETQYF.

The chain uses TRBV6-5 and TRBJ1-2, with 10 bases fitting TRBD1. With V trimmed by 10 bases and J by 7 bases, 15 bases remained unmatched. The CDR3 length is 15 residues. In germline, CDR1 is MNHEY, CDR2 SVGAGI. The CDR3, as DNA: TGTGCCACCCAAACCAGACAGGGGGCGGAAGGTGGCTACACCTTC. The encoded protein is CATQTRQGAEGGYTF.

This chain uses TRBV3-1 (or the pseudogene TRBV3-2) with TRBJ2-3; D gene ambiguous. Germline V gene lookup returns CDR1 LGHDT and CDR2 YNNKEL (reference sequence). The V end lost 0 bases, the J end lost 11 bases, and 12 bases lay between the germline ends. The CDR3 has 13 amino acids. The CDR3 bases are TGTGCCAGCAGCCAAGATGCGGCCTCCCTGCAGTATTTT. Residues: CASSQDAASLQYF.

DNA of the CDR3: TGTGCCAGCAGCGTAGATTCGAGCTCCTACAATGAGCAGTTCTTC. Translation: CASSVDSSSYNEQFF. The rearrangement joins TRBV9 to TRBJ2-1, with D unclear. The length of the CDR3 is 15 residues. Germline V gene data show CDR1 as SGDLS and CDR2 as YYNGEE. Trimming removed 0 bases from V and 0 bases from J, with 7 bases in between.

The chain joins TRBV11-2 to TRBJ2-5; TRBD1 might be the D (5 bases). This CDR3 has 16 amino acids. Deletions cut 1 base from V and 5 bases from J, with 17 bases between. CDR1 is SGHAT and CDR2 is FQNNGV in the germline V gene. The CDR3 nucleotides are TGTGCCAGCAGCTTAGTAGGGTGGGGCCAACGGGAGACCCAGTACTTC. Amino acid sequence: CASSLVGWGQRETQYF.

This chain uses TRBV15 with TRBJ1-5; D remains ambiguous. Trimming shortened V by 1 base and J by 0 bases, and 13 bases separated the two germline ends. In germline, CDR1 is LNHNV, CDR2 YYDKDF (reference sequence). The CDR3 length is 17 residues. This CDR3 is CATSRVRGRNSNQPQHF. The DNA of the CDR3 is TGTGCCACCAGCAGAGTCCGTGGGAGAAATAGCAATCAGCCCCAGCATTTT.

The chain couples TRBV7-9 to TRBJ1-4; D ambiguous. This CDR3 spans 14 amino acids. Germline loops: CDR1 SEHNR, CDR2 FQNEAQ (reference sequence). The germline V and J ends were trimmed by 4 bases and 0 bases, with 6 bases remaining between them. Written as DNA, the CDR3 is TGTGCCAGCAGCTCAGCCTCAACTAATGAAAAACTGTTTTTT. This encodes CASSSASTNEKLFF.

The gene calls are TRBV3-1 (or the pseudogene TRBV3-2) and TRBJ1-1; D ambiguous. Germline loops: CDR1 LGHDT, CDR2 YNNKEL (reference sequence). V was pared by 2 bases and J by 0 bases, with 4 bases between. The CDR3 spans 13 residues. The CDR3, as DNA: TGTGCCAGCAGCCAACAGATGAACACTGAAGCTTTCTTT. Residues: CASSQQMNTEAFF.

The V and J genes are TRBV10-3 and TRBJ2-7, with 9 bases fitting TRBD1. Trimming removed 6 bases from V and 2 bases from J; junction bases left unmatched: 8. Germline V lookup: CDR1 ENHRY, CDR2 SYGVKD. The CDR3 is 15 residues long. CDR3 in amino acids: CAIRAQGALAYEQYF. The CDR3 nucleotides are TGTGCCATCAGGGCACAGGGGGCCCTCGCCTACGAGCAGTACTTC.

The rearrangement links TRBV7-9 to TRBJ1-4; 7 bases are a match to TRBD1. The CDR3 contains 15 residues. V dropped 2 bases and J dropped 8; count of bases not matched to a gene: 8. The germline V gene has CDR1 SEHNR and CDR2 FQNEAQ (reference sequence). The CDR3 protein is CASSLRSGGNEKLFF. CDR3 coding DNA: TGTGCCAGCAGCTTAAGGTCAGGGGGGAACGAAAAACTGTTTTTT.

This chain joins TRBV19 and TRBJ1-1, with 8 bases identical to TRBD1. Germline CDR1 is LNHDA and CDR2 is SQIVND (reference sequence). Trimming at V came to 7 bases and at J to 6 bases, leaving 10 bases not matched to a gene. The CDR3 covers 14 residues. The CDR3 coding sequence is TGTGCCAGTACAACCACAGGGGGAGAGCCTGAAGCTTTCTTT. Amino acids: CASTTTGGEPEAFF. Variable domain in full (rest from reference TRBV19 and TRBJ1-1): DGGITQSPKYLFRKEGQNVTLSCEQNLNHDAMYWYRQDPGQGLRLIYYSQIVNDFQKGDIAEGYSVSREKKESFPLTVTSAQKNPTAFYLCASTTTGGEPEAFFGQGTRLTVV.

The chain links TRBV7-9 to TRBJ2-7, with a possible D match to TRBD2 (6 bases). This CDR3 comprises 14 residues. From germline, CDR1 is SEHNR and CDR2 FQNEAQ (reference sequence). Trimming cost V 0 bases and J 3 bases, with 9 bases left between them. CDR3 region: CASSLAAGFYEQYF. The DNA of the CDR3 is TGTGCCAGCAGCTTAGCGGCGGGGTTCTACGAGCAGTACTTC. The whole variable domain, remainder taken from reference TRBV7-9 and TRBJ2-7, is DTGVSQNPRHKITKRGQNVTFRCDPISEHNRLYWYRQTLGQGPEFLTYFQNEAQLEKSRLLSDRFSAERPKGSFSTLEIQRTEQGDSAMYLCASSLAAGFYEQYFGPGTRLTVT.

In this sample, this clone turned up once. The chain is built from TRBV27 and TRBJ1-5; TRBD1 matches 7 bases. The germline V gene has CDR1 MNHEY and CDR2 SMNVEV (reference sequence). V lost 10 bases to trimming and J lost 15 bases; unmatched junction nucleotides: 15. This CDR3 comprises 12 residues. DNA of the CDR3: TGTGCCACCGCAACGAACAGGGGCCCCATGCATTTT. Its translation: CATATNRGPMHF.

The rearrangement joins TRBV27 to TRBJ2-5, with 9 nucleotides matching TRBD2. From germline, CDR1 is MNHEY and CDR2 SMNVEV (reference sequence). This CDR3 is 12 amino acids long. The V gene end was trimmed by 7 bases and the J gene end by 4 bases; junction bases not matched to a gene: 1. In nucleotides, the CDR3 is TGTGCCAGCATGCGGGAGGGAGAGACCCAGTACTTC. Translation: CASMREGETQYF.

This clone was counted a few times. The V gene is TRBV4-2, the J gene TRBJ2-1, with D possibly matching TRBD2 (6 bases). The germline V gene encodes CDR1 LGHNA and CDR2 YNFKEQ. Trimming took 4 bases from V and 7 from J, leaving 17 bases between them. CDR3 size: 15 residues. The CDR3 reads CASSLISGSGNEQFF. The DNA for the CDR3 is TGTGCCAGCAGCCTTATTTCCGGGAGTGGAAATGAGCAGTTCTTC.

The chain recombines TRBV28 with TRBJ2-5; 8 bases match TRBD2. The J segment lost 12 bases and the V segment lost 4 bases, leaving 10 bases of the junction unmatched. The CDR3 consists of 13 residues. Germline CDR1 and CDR2: MDHEN and SYDVKM. CDR3 nucleotides: TGTGCCAGCAGTTGGGCCTCGCGGGGGGCAAAGTACTTC. Protein sequence: CASSWASRGAKYF.

The genes are TRBV6-6 and TRBJ1-1, with TRBD1 as a possible D gene (5 bases). The CDR3 runs 11 residues. Germline V gives CDR1 MNHNY, CDR2 SVGAGI (reference sequence). V was clipped by 5 bases and J by 10 bases, with 11 bases between them. The DNA for the CDR3 is TGTGCCAGCAGTACTTACCAGGGAGCTTTCTTT. Its protein is CASSTYQGAFF.

The rearrangement links TRBV7-2 to TRBJ2-2, with 8 bases aligning to TRBD1. This CDR3 has 14 residues. The V and J ends lost 8 bases and 4 bases, in that order; junction bases with no gene match: 6. Germline loops: CDR1 SGHTA, CDR2 FQGNSA. The CDR3 bases are TGTGCCAGCTCAGACAGGGGCACCACCGGGGAGCTGTTTTTT. Translation gives CASSDRGTTGELFF.

The chain has TRBV5-4 and TRBJ1-6; D is possibly TRBD1 (6 bases). Germline loops: CDR1 SGHNT, CDR2 YYREEE (reference sequence). The CDR3 has 14 amino acids. V was trimmed by 4 bases and J by 8 bases, leaving 13 bases between them. This chain's CDR3 is CASSGGGAHSPLHF. The CDR3 DNA sequence: TGTGCCAGCAGCGGGGGGGGCGCACATTCACCCCTCCACTTT.